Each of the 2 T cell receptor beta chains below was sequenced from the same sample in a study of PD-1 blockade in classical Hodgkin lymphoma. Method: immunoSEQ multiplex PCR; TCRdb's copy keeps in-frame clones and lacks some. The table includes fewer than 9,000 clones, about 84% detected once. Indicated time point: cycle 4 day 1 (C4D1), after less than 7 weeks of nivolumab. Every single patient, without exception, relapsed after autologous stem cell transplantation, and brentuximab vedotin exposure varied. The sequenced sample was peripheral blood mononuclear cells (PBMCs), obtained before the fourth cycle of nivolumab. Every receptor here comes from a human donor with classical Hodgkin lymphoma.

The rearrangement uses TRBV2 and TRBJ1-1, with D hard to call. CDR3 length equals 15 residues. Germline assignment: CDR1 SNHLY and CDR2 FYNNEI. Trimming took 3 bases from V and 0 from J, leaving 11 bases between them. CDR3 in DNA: TGTGCCAGCAGTGAGAGGCATAACATGAACACTGAAGCTTTCTTT. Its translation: CASSERHNMNTEAFF.

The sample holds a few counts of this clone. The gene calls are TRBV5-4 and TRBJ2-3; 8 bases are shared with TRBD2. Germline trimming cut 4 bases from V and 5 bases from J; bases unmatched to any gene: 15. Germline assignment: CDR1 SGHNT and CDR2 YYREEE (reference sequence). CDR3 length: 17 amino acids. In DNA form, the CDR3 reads TGTGCCAGCAGCCCGGGTCAGGGGCGGGGGGCTGAAGATACGCAGTATTTT. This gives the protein CASSPGQGRGAEDTQYF.